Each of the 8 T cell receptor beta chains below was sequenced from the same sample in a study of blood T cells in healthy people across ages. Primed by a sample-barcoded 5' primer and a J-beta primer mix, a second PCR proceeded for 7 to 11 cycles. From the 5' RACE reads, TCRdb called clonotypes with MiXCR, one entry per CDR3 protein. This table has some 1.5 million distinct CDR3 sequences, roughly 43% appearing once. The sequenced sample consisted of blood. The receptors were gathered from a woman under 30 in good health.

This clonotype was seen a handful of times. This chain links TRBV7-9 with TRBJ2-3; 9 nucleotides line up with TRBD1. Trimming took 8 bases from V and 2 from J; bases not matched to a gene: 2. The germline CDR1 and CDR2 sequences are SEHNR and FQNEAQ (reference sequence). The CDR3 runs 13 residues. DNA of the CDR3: TGTGCCAGCCGGACAGGGGACACAGATACGCAGTATTTT. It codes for CASRTGDTDTQYF.

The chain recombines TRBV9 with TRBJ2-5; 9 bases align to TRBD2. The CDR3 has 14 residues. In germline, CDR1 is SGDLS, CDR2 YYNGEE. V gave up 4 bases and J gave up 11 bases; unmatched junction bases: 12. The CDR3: CASSSSGAYNEQYF. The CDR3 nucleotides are TGTGCCAGCAGCTCTAGCGGGGCTTACAATGAGCAGTACTTC.

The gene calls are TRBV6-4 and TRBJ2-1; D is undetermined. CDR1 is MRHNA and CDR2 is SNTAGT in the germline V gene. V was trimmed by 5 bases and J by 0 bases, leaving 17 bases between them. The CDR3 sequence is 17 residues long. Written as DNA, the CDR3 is TGTGCCAGCAGTCTGCAGGCCATTGGAAGCTCCTACAATGAGCAGTTCTTC. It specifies CASSLQAIGSSYNEQFF.

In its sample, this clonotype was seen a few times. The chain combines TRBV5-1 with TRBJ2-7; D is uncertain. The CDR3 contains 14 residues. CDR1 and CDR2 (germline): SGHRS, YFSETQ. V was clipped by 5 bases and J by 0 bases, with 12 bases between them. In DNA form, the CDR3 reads TGCGCCAGCAGGCCCAGAATCAGCTCCTACGAGCAGTACTTC. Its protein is CASRPRISSYEQYF. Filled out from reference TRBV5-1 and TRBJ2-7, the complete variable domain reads KAGVTQTPRYLIKTRGQQVTLSCSPISGHRSVSWYQQTPGQGLQFLFEYFSETQRNKGNFPGRFSGRQFSNSRSEMNVSTLELGDSALYLCASRPRISSYEQYFGPGTRLTVT.

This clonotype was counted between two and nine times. The CDR3, as DNA: TGTGCCAGCCGGGAGGCGGGAGCCCCTTACAATGAGCAGTTCTTC. It encodes CASREAGAPYNEQFF. The chain employs TRBV4-2 and TRBJ2-1; TRBD2 matches at 7 bases. This CDR3 region has 15 residues. The V segment lost 8 bases and the J segment 4 bases; nucleotides outside the gene matches: 11. Per germline, CDR1 LGHNA and CDR2 YNFKEQ.

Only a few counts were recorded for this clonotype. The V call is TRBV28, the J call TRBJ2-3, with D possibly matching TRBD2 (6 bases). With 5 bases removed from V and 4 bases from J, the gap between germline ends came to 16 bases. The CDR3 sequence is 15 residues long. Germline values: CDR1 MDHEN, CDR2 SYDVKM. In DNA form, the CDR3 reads TGTGCCAGCAGTCTCCACCTACGCGGGGCAGATACGCAGTATTTT. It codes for CASSLHLRGADTQYF. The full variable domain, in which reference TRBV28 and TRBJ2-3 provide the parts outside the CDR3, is DVKVTQSSRYLVKRTGEKVFLECVQDMDHENMFWYRQDPGLGLRLIYFSYDVKMKEKGDIPEGYSVSREKKERFSLILESASTNQTSMYLCASSLHLRGADTQYFGPGTRLTVL.

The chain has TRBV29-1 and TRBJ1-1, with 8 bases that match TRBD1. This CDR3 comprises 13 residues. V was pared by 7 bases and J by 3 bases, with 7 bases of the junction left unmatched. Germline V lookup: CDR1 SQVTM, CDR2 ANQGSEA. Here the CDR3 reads CSENRGGDTEAFF. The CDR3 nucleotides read TGCAGCGAGAACAGGGGGGGGGACACTGAAGCTTTCTTT.

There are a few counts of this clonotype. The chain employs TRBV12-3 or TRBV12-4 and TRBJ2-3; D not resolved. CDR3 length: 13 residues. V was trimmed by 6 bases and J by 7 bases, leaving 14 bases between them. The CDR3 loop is CASSSVAANTQYF. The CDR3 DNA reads TGTGCCAGCAGCTCCGTAGCTGCTAATACGCAGTATTTT.